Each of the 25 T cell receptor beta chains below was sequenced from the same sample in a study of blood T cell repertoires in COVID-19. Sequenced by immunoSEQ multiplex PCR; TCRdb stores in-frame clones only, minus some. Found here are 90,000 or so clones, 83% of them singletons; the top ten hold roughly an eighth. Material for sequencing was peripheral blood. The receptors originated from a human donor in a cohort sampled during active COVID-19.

The CDR3, as DNA: TGCAGTGCTAGTTCGGAGGGCTCTGGAAACACCATATATTTT. Its protein is CSASSEGSGNTIYF. The chain joins TRBV20-1 to TRBJ1-3; D remains unclear. V was cut by 3 bases and J by 0 bases, with 9 bases left in between. CDR3 length equals 14 residues. In germline, CDR1 is DFQATT, CDR2 SNEGSKA (reference sequence).

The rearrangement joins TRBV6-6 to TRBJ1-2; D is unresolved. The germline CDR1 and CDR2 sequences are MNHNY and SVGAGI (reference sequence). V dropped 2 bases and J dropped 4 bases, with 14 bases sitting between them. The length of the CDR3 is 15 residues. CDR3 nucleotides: TGTGCCAGCAGTTACGGTCCAGCGAATCTCTATGGCTACACCTTC. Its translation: CASSYGPANLYGYTF.

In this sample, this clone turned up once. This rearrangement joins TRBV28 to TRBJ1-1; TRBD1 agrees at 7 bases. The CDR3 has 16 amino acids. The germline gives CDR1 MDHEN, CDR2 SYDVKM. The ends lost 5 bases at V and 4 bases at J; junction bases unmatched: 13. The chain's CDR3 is CASSPPREAGGTEAFF. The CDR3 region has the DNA TGTGCCAGCAGTCCTCCCCGCGAAGCAGGGGGCACTGAAGCTTTCTTT. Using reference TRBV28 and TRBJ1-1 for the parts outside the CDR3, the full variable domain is DVKVTQSSRYLVKRTGEKVFLECVQDMDHENMFWYRQDPGLGLRLIYFSYDVKMKEKGDIPEGYSVSREKKERFSLILESASTNQTSMYLCASSPPREAGGTEAFFGQGTRLTVV.

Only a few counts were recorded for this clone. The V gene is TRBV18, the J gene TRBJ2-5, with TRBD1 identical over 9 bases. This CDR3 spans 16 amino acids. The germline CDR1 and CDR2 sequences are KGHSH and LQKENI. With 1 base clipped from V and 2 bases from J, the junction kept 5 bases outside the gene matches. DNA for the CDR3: TGTGCCAGCTCACCACTCGGGACAGGGCCTCAAGAGACCCAGTACTTC. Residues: CASSPLGTGPQETQYF.

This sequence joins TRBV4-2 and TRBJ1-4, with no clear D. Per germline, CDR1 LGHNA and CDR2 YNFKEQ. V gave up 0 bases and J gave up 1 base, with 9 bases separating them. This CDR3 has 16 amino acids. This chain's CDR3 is CASSQESPGTNEKLFF. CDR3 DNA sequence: TGTGCCAGCAGCCAAGAATCGCCCGGAACTAATGAAAAACTGTTTTTT.

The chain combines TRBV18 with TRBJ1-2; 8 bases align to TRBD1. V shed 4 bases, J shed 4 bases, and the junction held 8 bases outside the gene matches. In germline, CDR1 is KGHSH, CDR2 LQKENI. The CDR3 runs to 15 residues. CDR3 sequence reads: CASSLTGTGAYGYTF. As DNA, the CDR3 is TGTGCCAGCTCACTTACCGGGACAGGAGCCTATGGCTACACCTTC.

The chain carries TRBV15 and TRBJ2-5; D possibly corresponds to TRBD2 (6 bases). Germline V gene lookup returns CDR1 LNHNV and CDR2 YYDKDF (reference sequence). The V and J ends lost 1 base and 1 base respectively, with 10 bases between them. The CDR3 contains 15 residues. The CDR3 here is CATSRVSGSQETQYF. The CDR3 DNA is TGTGCCACCAGCAGAGTTTCCGGGAGCCAAGAGACCCAGTACTTC.

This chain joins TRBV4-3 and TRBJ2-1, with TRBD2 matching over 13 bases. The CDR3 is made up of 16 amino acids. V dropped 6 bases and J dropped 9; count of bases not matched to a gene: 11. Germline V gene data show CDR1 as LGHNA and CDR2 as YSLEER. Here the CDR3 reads CASSPWTSGGGGEQFF. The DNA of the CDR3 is TGCGCCAGCAGTCCCTGGACTAGCGGGGGAGGTGGTGAGCAGTTCTTC.

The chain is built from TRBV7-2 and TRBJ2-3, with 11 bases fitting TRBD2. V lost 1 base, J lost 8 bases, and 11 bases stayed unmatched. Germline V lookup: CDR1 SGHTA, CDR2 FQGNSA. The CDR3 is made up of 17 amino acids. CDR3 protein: CASSLVVAGGPGGTQYF. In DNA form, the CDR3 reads TGTGCCAGCAGCTTAGTTGTAGCGGGGGGGCCGGGGGGTACGCAGTATTTT. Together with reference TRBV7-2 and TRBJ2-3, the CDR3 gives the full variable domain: GAGVSQSPSNKVTEKGKDVELRCDPISGHTALYWYRQSLGQGLEFLIYFQGNSAPDKSGLPSDRFSAERTGGSVSTLTIQRTQQEDSAVYLCASSLVVAGGPGGTQYFGPGTRLTVL.

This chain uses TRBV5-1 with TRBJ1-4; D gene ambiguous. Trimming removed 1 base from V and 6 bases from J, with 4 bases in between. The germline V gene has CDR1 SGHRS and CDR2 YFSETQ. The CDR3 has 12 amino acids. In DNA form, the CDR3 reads TGCGCCAGCAGCTTGACGGATGAAAAACTGTTTTTT. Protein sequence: CASSLTDEKLFF.

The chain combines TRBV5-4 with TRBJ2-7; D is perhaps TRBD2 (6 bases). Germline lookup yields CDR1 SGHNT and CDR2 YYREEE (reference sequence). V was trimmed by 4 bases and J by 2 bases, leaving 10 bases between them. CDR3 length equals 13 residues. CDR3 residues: CASSPGLPYEQYF. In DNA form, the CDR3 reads TGTGCCAGCAGCCCGGGACTTCCCTACGAGCAGTACTTC.

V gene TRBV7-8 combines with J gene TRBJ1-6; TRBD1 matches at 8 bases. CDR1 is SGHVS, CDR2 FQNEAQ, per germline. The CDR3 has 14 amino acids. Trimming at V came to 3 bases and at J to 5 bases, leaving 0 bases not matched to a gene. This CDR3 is CASSLTGDNSPLHF. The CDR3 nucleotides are TGTGCCAGCAGCTTGACAGGGGATAATTCACCCCTCCACTTT.

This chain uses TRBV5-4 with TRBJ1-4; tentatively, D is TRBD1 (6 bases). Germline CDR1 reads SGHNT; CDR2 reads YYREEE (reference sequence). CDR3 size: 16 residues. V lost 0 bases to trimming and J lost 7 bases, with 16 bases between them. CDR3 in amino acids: CASSLGGGGRGEKLFF. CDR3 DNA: TGTGCCAGCAGCTTGGGAGGCGGGGGGCGCGGTGAAAAACTGTTTTTT.

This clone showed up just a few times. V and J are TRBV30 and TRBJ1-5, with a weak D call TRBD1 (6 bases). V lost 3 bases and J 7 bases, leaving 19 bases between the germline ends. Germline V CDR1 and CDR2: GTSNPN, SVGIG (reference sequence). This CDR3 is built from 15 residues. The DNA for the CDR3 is TGTGCCTGGAGCCATCCCGCCCGAGGGGGACAGCCCCAGCATTTT. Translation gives CAWSHPARGGQPQHF.

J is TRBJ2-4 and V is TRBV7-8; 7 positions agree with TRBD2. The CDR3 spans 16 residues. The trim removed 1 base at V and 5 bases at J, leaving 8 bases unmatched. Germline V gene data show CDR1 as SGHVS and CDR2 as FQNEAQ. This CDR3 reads CASSLGAAGVENIQYF. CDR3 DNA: TGTGCCAGCAGCTTAGGTGCTGCGGGAGTTGAAAACATTCAGTACTTC.

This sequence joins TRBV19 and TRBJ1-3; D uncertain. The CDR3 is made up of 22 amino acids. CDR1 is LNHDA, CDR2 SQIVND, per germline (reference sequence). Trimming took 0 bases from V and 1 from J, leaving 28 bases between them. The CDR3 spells CASSIDLLGNRRVGASGNTIYF. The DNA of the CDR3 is TGTGCCAGTAGTATAGATCTATTGGGGAATCGGAGGGTTGGAGCTTCTGGAAACACCATATATTTT. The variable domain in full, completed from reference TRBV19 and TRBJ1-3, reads DGGITQSPKYLFRKEGQNVTLSCEQNLNHDAMYWYRQDPGQGLRLIYYSQIVNDFQKGDIAEGYSVSREKKESFPLTVTSAQKNPTAFYLCASSIDLLGNRRVGASGNTIYFGEGSWLTVV.

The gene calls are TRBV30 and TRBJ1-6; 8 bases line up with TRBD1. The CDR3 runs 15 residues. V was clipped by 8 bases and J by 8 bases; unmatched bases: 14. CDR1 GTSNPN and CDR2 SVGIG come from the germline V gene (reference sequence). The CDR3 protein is CAHGRAGGGYSPLHF. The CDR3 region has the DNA TGTGCCCACGGACGGGCAGGGGGCGGTTATTCACCCCTCCACTTT.

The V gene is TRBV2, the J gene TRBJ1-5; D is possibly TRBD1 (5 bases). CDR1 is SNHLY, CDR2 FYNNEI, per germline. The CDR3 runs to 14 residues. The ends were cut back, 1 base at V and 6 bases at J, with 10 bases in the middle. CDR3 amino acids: CASSEGKGPQPQHF. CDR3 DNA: TGTGCCAGCAGTGAAGGTAAGGGGCCTCAGCCCCAGCATTTT.

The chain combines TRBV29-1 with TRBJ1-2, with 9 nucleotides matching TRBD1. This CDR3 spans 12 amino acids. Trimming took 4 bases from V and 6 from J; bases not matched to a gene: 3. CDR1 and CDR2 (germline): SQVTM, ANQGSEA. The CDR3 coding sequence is TGCAGCGTTGGGGGACAGGGCGATGGCTACACCTTC. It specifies CSVGGQGDGYTF. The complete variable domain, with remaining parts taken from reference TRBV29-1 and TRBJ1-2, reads SAVISQKPSRDICQRGTSLTIQCQVDSQVTMMFWYRQQPGQSLTLIATANQGSEATYESGFVIDKFPISRPNLTFSTLTVSNMSPEDSSIYLCSVGGQGDGYTFGSGTRLTVV.

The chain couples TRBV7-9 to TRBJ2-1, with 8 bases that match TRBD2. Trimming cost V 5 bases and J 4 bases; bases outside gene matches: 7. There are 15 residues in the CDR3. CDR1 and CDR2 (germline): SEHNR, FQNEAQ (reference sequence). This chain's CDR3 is CASSRGTRTYNEQFF. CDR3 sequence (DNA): TGTGCCAGCAGCCGCGGGACTAGGACTTACAATGAGCAGTTCTTC.

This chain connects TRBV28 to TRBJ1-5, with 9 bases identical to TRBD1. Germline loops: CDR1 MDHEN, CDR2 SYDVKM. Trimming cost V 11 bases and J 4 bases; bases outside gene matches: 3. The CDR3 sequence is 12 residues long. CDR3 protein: CAGQGINQPQHF. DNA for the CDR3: TGTGCCGGACAGGGGATTAATCAGCCCCAGCATTTT.

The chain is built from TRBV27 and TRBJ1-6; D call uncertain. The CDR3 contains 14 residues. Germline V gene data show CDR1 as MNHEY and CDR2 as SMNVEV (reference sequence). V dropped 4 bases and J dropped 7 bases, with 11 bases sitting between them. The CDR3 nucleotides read TGTGCCAGCAGTTCCGGAAGACTCAATTCACCCCTCCACTTT. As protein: CASSSGRLNSPLHF.

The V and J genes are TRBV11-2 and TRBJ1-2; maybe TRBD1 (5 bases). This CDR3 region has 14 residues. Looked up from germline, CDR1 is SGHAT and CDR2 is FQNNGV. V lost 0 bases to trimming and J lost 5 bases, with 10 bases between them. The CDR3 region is CASSLENQGYGYTF. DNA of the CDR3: TGTGCCAGCAGCTTAGAGAACCAGGGATATGGCTACACCTTC.

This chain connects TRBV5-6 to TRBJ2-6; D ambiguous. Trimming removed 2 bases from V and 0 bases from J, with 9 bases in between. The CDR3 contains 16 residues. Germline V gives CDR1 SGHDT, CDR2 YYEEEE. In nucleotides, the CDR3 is TGTGCCAGCAGCTTAGAGAGGAGCTCTGGGGCCAACGTCCTGACTTTC. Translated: CASSLERSSGANVLTF.

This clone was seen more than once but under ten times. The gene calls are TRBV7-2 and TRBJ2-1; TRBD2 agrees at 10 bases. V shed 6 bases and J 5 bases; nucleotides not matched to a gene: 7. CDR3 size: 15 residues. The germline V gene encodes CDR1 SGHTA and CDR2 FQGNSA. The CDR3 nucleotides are TGTGCCAGCAGAGCTTCTAGCGGGGGCCACAATGAGCAGTTCTTC. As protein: CASRASSGGHNEQFF.